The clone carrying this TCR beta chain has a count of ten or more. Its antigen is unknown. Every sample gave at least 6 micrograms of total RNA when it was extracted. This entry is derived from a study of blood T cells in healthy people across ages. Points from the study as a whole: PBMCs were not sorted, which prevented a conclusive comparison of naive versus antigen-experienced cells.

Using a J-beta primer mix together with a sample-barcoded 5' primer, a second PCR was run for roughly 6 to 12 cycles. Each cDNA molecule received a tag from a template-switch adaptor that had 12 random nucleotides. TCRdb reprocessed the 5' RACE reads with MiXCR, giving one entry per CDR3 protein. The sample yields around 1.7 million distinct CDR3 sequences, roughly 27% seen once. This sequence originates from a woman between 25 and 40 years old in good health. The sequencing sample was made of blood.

The CDR3 coding sequence is TGTGCCAGCTCACCAAGTACAGTCCAAGAGACCCAGTACTTC. Translating it yields CASSPSTVQETQYF. This chain uses TRBV18 with TRBJ2-5; D is ambiguous. Trimming pared 2 bases from V and 1 base from J, leaving 8 bases between. This CDR3 is 14 amino acids long. Germline V gives CDR1 KGHSH, CDR2 LQKENI. Variable domain in full (rest from reference TRBV18 and TRBJ2-5): NAGVMQNPRHLVRRRGQEARLRCSPMKGHSHVYWYRQLPEEGLKFMVYLQKENIIDESGMPKERFSAEFPKEGPSILRIQQVVRGDSAAYFCASSPSTVQETQYFGPGTRLLVL.